This T cell receptor (beta chain) was obtained from a study of blood T cell repertoires in COVID-19. The germline gives CDR1 KGHSH, CDR2 LQKENI. The ends lost 3 bases at V and 7 bases at J; junction bases unmatched: 8. CDR3 length equals 15 residues. TCRdb's table, derived via immunoSEQ multiplex PCR, lists solely in-frame clones and lacks some. The data hold about 230,000 clones, with roughly 80% observed a single time. This chain uses TRBV18 with TRBJ2-1; 8 bases agree with TRBD1. The source is a woman aged 45-60 years with acute or convalescent COVID-19. The sequencing sample was made of peripheral blood. The CDR3 DNA follows: TGTGCCAGCTCACCTTCGACAGGGGACGGTAATGAGCAGTTCTTC. It specifies CASSPSTGDGNEQFF.